These 30 T cell receptor beta chains were all obtained from the same sample, sequenced in a study of human T cells and chemical hapten exposure. TCRdb fed the RACE reads into MiXCR, producing one record per CDR3 protein. This sample has 250,000 or so distinct CDR3 sequences, with 7.5% to 10% found just once. Time point defined: pre-sensitization, week 0. Treatment defined: therapeutic diphenylcyclopropenone sensitization with weekly scalp DPC. Source: whole blood, taken in connection with sensitization to the hapten diphenylcyclopropenone (DPC). The receptors here all came from a woman between 35 and 50 years old with alopecia areata. Some clones in this sample may be carry-over from other donors' samples.

The V gene is TRBV10-3, the J gene TRBJ2-5; 8 nucleotides align to TRBD1. Germline V gene data show CDR1 as ENHRY and CDR2 as SYGVKD. The V and J ends lost 6 bases and 1 base, in that order; junction bases with no gene match: 7. The CDR3 totals 15 residues. The CDR3 DNA reads TGTGCCATCAGCCCGGGGGACAGGCCCCAAGAGACCCAGTACTTC. Translation gives CAISPGDRPQETQYF.

The chain employs TRBV12-3 or TRBV12-4 and TRBJ2-2, with D perhaps matching TRBD2 (6 bases). Trimming removed 3 bases at V and 5 bases at J, with 16 bases between. The length of the CDR3 is 16 residues. As DNA, the CDR3 is TGTGCCAGCAGTTTTGAGGCGGGACGGCCAACCGGGGAGCTGTTTTTT. As protein: CASSFEAGRPTGELFF.

This clonotype came up a few times. This chain uses TRBV28 with TRBJ2-7; D gene uncertain. Germline lookup yields CDR1 MDHEN and CDR2 SYDVKM. V gave up 7 bases and J gave up 3 bases, with 19 bases separating them. There are 15 residues in the CDR3. CDR3 in amino acids: CASISKVTLNYEQYF. The CDR3 DNA reads TGTGCCAGCATCTCGAAAGTGACCCTTAACTACGAGCAGTACTTC.

This clonotype was observed many times. The rearrangement links TRBV7-8 to TRBJ2-1; D ambiguous. The CDR3 is made up of 14 amino acids. The V end lost 5 bases, the J end lost 7 bases, and 15 bases lay between the germline ends. Germline V CDR1 and CDR2: SGHVS, FQNEAQ. This chain's CDR3 is CASSRTTQANEQFF. The DNA for the CDR3 is TGTGCCAGCAGCCGCACCACACAAGCGAATGAGCAGTTCTTC.

This clonotype was observed a handful of times. This chain links TRBV19 with TRBJ2-7, with no clear D. CDR1 LNHDA and CDR2 SQIVND come from the germline V gene (reference sequence). The CDR3 contains 14 residues. With 2 bases removed from V and 5 bases from J, the gap between germline ends came to 13 bases. Written as DNA, the CDR3 is TGTGCCAGTAGTATAACGCTAGTATCCCACGAGCAGTACTTC. As protein: CASSITLVSHEQYF.

This clonotype occurred once. Given a much more abundant clone one base away, this may be a read error. This chain uses TRBV3-1 with TRBJ2-1; TRBD2 matches 14 bases. After removal of 0 bases from V and 7 bases from J, the junction contained 14 bases not matched to a gene. The CDR3 is 20 residues long. The germline CDR1 and CDR2 sequences are LGHDT and YNNKEL (reference sequence). Here the CDR3 DNA reads TGTGCCAGCAGCCAAGACACACCCATGGGACTAGCGGGAGTCGGGAATGAGCAGTTCTTC. As protein: CASSQDTPMGLAGVGNEQFF.

This clonotype showed up just a few times. The V call is TRBV28, the J call TRBJ2-3; D is undetermined. Looked up from germline, CDR1 is MDHEN and CDR2 is SYDVKM. Trimming removed 1 base from V and 4 bases from J, with 3 bases in between. The CDR3 is 12 residues long. In nucleotides, the CDR3 is TGTGCCAGCAGTTTATTTCCAGATACGCAGTATTTT. It encodes CASSLFPDTQYF.

Concerning this clonotype itself: Because it lacks the conserved phenylalanine or tryptophan at the end, this CDR3 is likely a read error. The chain employs TRBV28 and TRBJ1-6, with D possibly being TRBD1 (5 bases). The CDR3 sequence is 15 residues long. Germline CDR1 and CDR2: MDHEN and SYDVKM. Deletions cut 11 bases from V and 5 bases from J, with 19 bases between. The CDR3: CAARLDSPNNSPLHS. The DNA for the CDR3 is TGTGCCGCCCGTCTCGACAGTCCAAATAATTCACCCCTCCACTCT.

This clonotype has just a few counts. The genes are TRBV7-9 and TRBJ2-1; D is unresolved. The germline V gene encodes CDR1 SEHNR and CDR2 FQNEAQ (reference sequence). The CDR3 length is 14 residues. With 4 bases removed from V and 2 bases from J, the gap between germline ends came to 9 bases. CDR3 in amino acids: CASSSPLAYNEQFF. CDR3 DNA sequence: TGTGCCAGCAGCTCCCCTCTTGCCTACAATGAGCAGTTCTTC.

The chain combines TRBV28 with TRBJ2-4; D is undetermined. Trimming shortened V by 10 bases and J by 6 bases, and 13 bases separated the two germline ends. Germline CDR1 MDHEN, CDR2 SYDVKM. There are 12 residues in the CDR3. CDR3 sequence: CATKTGGNIQYF. In DNA form, the CDR3 reads TGTGCCACCAAAACCGGCGGAAACATTCAGTACTTC.

This clonotype was counted ten times or more. The gene calls are TRBV11-2 and TRBJ2-1; 12 bases are shared with TRBD2. J lost 4 bases, V lost 2 bases, and 12 bases had no gene match. Germline CDR1 is SGHAT and CDR2 is FQNNGV. This CDR3 has 19 residues. The CDR3 DNA reads TGTGCCAGCAGCTTATTACTAGCGGGAGGCCCACCCCGTTACAATGAGCAGTTCTTC. Amino acid sequence: CASSLLLAGGPPRYNEQFF.

The CDR3 region is CASSYGSGSAVAKNIQYF. CDR3 DNA sequence: TGTGCCAGCAGTTACGGGTCCGGCAGCGCCGTAGCCAAAAACATTCAGTACTTC. The chain employs TRBV6-2 or TRBV6-3 and TRBJ2-4; D is ambiguous. V gave up 2 bases and J gave up 0 bases, with 17 bases separating them. The CDR3 runs to 18 residues. Germline-derived CDR1 and CDR2 are MNHEY and SVGEGT.

The chain recombines TRBV12-3 or TRBV12-4 with TRBJ1-2; the match to TRBD1 covers 8 bases. Trimming cost V 2 bases and J 8 bases; bases outside gene matches: 4. The CDR3 length is 13 residues. The CDR3 nucleotides read TGTGCCAGCAGTTTACAACAGGGGGGCGGCTACACCTTC. Protein: CASSLQQGGGYTF.

The rearrangement uses TRBV5-1 and TRBJ2-1; the D is unclear. V dropped 1 base and J dropped 0 bases, with 8 bases sitting between them. There are 15 residues in the CDR3. The germline gives CDR1 SGHRS, CDR2 YFSETQ. The CDR3 DNA reads as TGCGCCAGCAGCTTGCAGCCGCACTCCTACAATGAGCAGTTCTTC. Translation gives CASSLQPHSYNEQFF.

This clonotype was detected ten times or more. This chain uses TRBV28 with TRBJ2-3; tentatively, D is TRBD1 or TRBD2 (6 bases each). Germline V lookup: CDR1 MDHEN, CDR2 SYDVKM. The CDR3 is 16 residues long. Trimming stripped 3 bases from V and 3 bases from J, with 16 bases between. Here the CDR3 reads CASSFRGDLRTDTQYF. The DNA for the CDR3 is TGTGCCAGCAGTTTTAGGGGGGATTTACGAACAGATACGCAGTATTTT. Variable domain in full (rest from reference TRBV28 and TRBJ2-3): DVKVTQSSRYLVKRTGEKVFLECVQDMDHENMFWYRQDPGLGLRLIYFSYDVKMKEKGDIPEGYSVSREKKERFSLILESASTNQTSMYLCASSFRGDLRTDTQYFGPGTRLTVL.

The sample holds a few counts of this clonotype. This chain joins TRBV9 and TRBJ2-7; tentative D call: TRBD1 (6 bases). The length of the CDR3 is 14 residues. Trimming stripped 4 bases from V and 2 bases from J, with 13 bases between. Germline loops: CDR1 SGDLS, CDR2 YYNGEE. CDR3 DNA: TGTGCCAGCAGCCTGGACAGCCTCCCCTACGAGCAGTACTTC. Translating it yields CASSLDSLPYEQYF. The whole variable domain, filled in from reference TRBV9 and TRBJ2-7, reads DSGVTQTPKHLITATGQRVTLRCSPRSGDLSVYWYQQSLDQGLQFLIQYYNGEERAKGNILERFSAQQFPDLHSELNLSSLELGDSALYFCASSLDSLPYEQYFGPGTRLTVT.

This clonotype was seen only a few times. The chain recombines TRBV4-1 with TRBJ1-3; D unclear. CDR3 size: 15 residues. The V gene lost 0 bases and the J gene lost 2 bases, with 8 bases spanning the gap. Germline V lookup: CDR1 MGHRA, CDR2 YSYEKL. In DNA, the CDR3 is TGCGCCAGCAGCCAAGACGCTGCGGCTGGAAACACCATATATTTT. This encodes CASSQDAAAGNTIYF.

This clonotype was picked up many times. This chain uses TRBV5-1 with TRBJ1-1; D is uncertain. The CDR3 covers 15 residues. Looked up from germline, CDR1 is SGHRS and CDR2 is YFSETQ. Trimming shortened V by 1 base and J by 1 base, and 11 bases separated the two germline ends. The CDR3 loop is CASSLFWGSNTEAFF. The CDR3 DNA sequence: TGCGCCAGCAGCTTGTTCTGGGGTTCGAACACTGAAGCTTTCTTT.

J is TRBJ1-1 and V is TRBV20-1, with a weak D call TRBD1 (6 bases). V was shortened by 6 bases and J by 2 bases, with 10 bases between the two germline ends. The germline V gene has CDR1 DFQATT and CDR2 SNEGSKA (reference sequence). The CDR3 is 12 amino acids. This CDR3 is CSATRGNTEAFF. The CDR3 nucleotides read TGCAGTGCGACCAGGGGAAACACTGAAGCTTTCTTT.

This clonotype was found many times. The rearrangement uses TRBV5-1 and TRBJ2-6; D tentatively fits TRBD1 or TRBD2 (7 bases each). CDR1 is SGHRS and CDR2 is YFSETQ in the germline V gene. The V end lost 7 bases, the J end lost 0 bases, and 17 bases lay between the germline ends. This CDR3 is built from 17 residues. Here the CDR3 reads CASSPGGANSGANVLTF. CDR3 DNA sequence: TGCGCCAGCTCTCCAGGGGGGGCGAACTCTGGGGCCAACGTCCTGACTTTC.

This clonotype was seen a handful of times. The rearrangement joins TRBV7-9 to TRBJ2-1; no reliable D call. CDR3 length: 14 residues. In germline, CDR1 is SEHNR, CDR2 FQNEAQ (reference sequence). The ends were cut back, 1 base at V and 6 bases at J, with 10 bases in the middle. CDR3 sequence (DNA): TGTGCCAGCAGCTTAGGAACCCTTGGCAATGAGCAGTTCTTC. This encodes CASSLGTLGNEQFF.

This clonotype was detected only a few times. One end of the junction does not line up with germline, which may come from a read error. The rearrangement uses TRBV10-3 and TRBJ1-1, with 12 bases fitting TRBD1. The CDR3 runs 16 residues. Germline assignment: CDR1 ENHRY and CDR2 SYGVKD. CDR3 amino acids: CAISSGTGGKDTEAFF. The CDR3 DNA follows: TGTGCCATCAGTTCCGGGACAGGGGGCAAAGACACTGAAGCTTTCTTC.

The rearrangement links TRBV7-3 to TRBJ2-3; the D call may be TRBD1 or TRBD2 (6 bases each). This CDR3 spans 16 amino acids. Trimming took 3 bases from V and 4 from J, leaving 17 bases between them. In germline, CDR1 is SGHTA, CDR2 FQGTGA. The chain's CDR3 is CASSFGGPGGPDTQYF. CDR3 coding DNA: TGTGCCAGCAGCTTCGGCGGGCCTGGGGGGCCAGATACGCAGTATTTT.

This rearrangement joins TRBV7-3 to TRBJ2-3, with a tentative D call TRBD2 (6 bases). CDR3 length equals 16 residues. V dropped 1 base and J dropped 0 bases, with 11 bases sitting between them. Germline V gives CDR1 SGHTA, CDR2 FQGTGA. Written as DNA, the CDR3 is TGTGCCAGCAGCTTAAGGCTAGCGCAGAGCACAGATACGCAGTATTTT. It encodes CASSLRLAQSTDTQYF.

This clonotype was detected many times. The chain couples TRBV4-3 to TRBJ2-1; D unresolved. CDR1 and CDR2 (germline): LGHNA, YSLEER. CDR3 length: 16 amino acids. V was trimmed by 5 bases and J by 4 bases, leaving 18 bases between them. CDR3 amino acids: CASSAEQNSRYNEQFF. The CDR3 nucleotides read TGCGCCAGCAGCGCCGAACAAAATAGCAGGTACAATGAGCAGTTCTTC.

Remarks on this clonotype: A clone one base away is much larger, so this may be a read error. The chain employs TRBV29-1 and TRBJ2-2, with D perhaps matching TRBD1 or TRBD2 (5 bases each). This CDR3 contains 15 residues. Trimming cost V 5 bases and J 5 bases, with 18 bases left between them. The germline gives CDR1 SQVTM, CDR2 ANQGSEA. CDR3 DNA sequence: TGCAGCGTTCTTGAGGGTGGGGCTTTAACCGGGGAGCTGTTTTTT. The encoded protein is CSVLEGGALTGELFF.

V usage is TRBV5-1 and J usage is TRBJ2-2; no reliable D call. Per the germline V gene, CDR1 is SGHRS and CDR2 is YFSETQ. V dropped 2 bases and J dropped 0 bases, with 8 bases sitting between them. The CDR3 has 15 amino acids. Here the CDR3 DNA reads TGCGCCAGCAGCTTCACGCTCGCGAACACCGGGGAGCTGTTTTTT. It codes for CASSFTLANTGELFF. Full variable domain (remainder filled in from reference TRBV5-1 and TRBJ2-2): KAGVTQTPRYLIKTRGQQVTLSCSPISGHRSVSWYQQTPGQGLQFLFEYFSETQRNKGNFPGRFSGRQFSNSRSEMNVSTLELGDSALYLCASSFTLANTGELFFGEGSRLTVL.

This clonotype showed up just a few times. This chain joins TRBV20-1 and TRBJ1-5; unclear D gene. The CDR3 is made up of 14 amino acids. Germline V gives CDR1 DFQATT, CDR2 SNEGSKA (reference sequence). The V end lost 0 bases, the J end lost 2 bases, and 8 bases lay between the germline ends. CDR3 sequence: CSAREDGRNQPQHF. In DNA, the CDR3 is TGCAGTGCTAGAGAAGACGGACGCAATCAGCCCCAGCATTTT.

V is TRBV29-1 and J is TRBJ2-2; D possibly corresponds to TRBD2 (6 bases). Trimming removed 6 bases from V and 3 bases from J, with 17 bases in between. The CDR3 runs 15 residues. The germline gives CDR1 SQVTM, CDR2 ANQGSEA. CDR3 in DNA: TGCAGCGTAGCGCGGGGACCCGCCTACACCGGGGAGCTGTTTTTT. It specifies CSVARGPAYTGELFF.

This clonotype occurred many times. This chain connects TRBV28 to TRBJ2-2; no definite D call. Germline V gene data show CDR1 as MDHEN and CDR2 as SYDVKM. The CDR3 extends over 12 amino acids. V dropped 6 bases and J dropped 7 bases, with 9 bases sitting between them. The CDR3 region is CASSQLGGELFF. Written as DNA, the CDR3 is TGTGCCAGCAGCCAACTCGGCGGGGAGCTGTTTTTT.